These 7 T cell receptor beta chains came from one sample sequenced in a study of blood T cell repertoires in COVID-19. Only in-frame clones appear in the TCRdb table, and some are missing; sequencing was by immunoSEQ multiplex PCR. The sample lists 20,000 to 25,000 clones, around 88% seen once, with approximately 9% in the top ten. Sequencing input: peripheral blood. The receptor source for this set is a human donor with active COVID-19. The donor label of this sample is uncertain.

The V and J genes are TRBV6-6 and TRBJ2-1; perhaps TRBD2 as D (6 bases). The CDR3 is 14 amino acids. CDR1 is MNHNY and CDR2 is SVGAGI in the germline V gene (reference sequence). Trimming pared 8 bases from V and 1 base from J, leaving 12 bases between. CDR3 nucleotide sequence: TGTGCCAGCGTCGGGGGAGGTTCCTACAATGAGCAGTTCTTC. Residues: CASVGGGSYNEQFF.

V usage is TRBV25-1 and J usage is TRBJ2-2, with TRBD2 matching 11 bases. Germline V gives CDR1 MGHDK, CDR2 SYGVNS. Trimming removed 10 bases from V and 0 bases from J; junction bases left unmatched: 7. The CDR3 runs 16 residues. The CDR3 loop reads CATTGLAGANTGELFF. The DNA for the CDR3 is TGTGCCACCACTGGACTAGCGGGCGCGAACACCGGGGAGCTGTTTTTT.

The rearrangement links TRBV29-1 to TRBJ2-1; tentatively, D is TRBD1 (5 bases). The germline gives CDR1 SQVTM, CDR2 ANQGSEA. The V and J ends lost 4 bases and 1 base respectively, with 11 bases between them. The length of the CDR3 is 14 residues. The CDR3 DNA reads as TGCAGCGTTGTATGGGCAGGGTCCTACAATGAGCAGTTCTTC. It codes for CSVVWAGSYNEQFF.

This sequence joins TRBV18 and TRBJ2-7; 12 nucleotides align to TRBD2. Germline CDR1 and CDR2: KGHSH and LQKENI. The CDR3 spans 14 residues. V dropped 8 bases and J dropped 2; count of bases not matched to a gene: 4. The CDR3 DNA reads TGTGCCAGCCGACTAGCGGGAGAAACCTACGAGCAGTACTTC. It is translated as CASRLAGETYEQYF.

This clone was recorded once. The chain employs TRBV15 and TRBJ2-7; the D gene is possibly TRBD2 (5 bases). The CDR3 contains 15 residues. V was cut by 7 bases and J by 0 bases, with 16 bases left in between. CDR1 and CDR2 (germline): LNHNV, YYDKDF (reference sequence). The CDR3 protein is CATKMGSEVSYEQYF. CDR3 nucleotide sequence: TGTGCCACCAAAATGGGTAGCGAGGTCTCCTACGAGCAGTACTTC.

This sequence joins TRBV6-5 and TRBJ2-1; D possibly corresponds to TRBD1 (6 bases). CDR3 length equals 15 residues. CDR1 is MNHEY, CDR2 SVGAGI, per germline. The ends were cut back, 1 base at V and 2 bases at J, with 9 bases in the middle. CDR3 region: CASSYLGAPYNEQFF. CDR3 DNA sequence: TGTGCCAGCAGTTACTTGGGGGCCCCCTACAATGAGCAGTTCTTC.

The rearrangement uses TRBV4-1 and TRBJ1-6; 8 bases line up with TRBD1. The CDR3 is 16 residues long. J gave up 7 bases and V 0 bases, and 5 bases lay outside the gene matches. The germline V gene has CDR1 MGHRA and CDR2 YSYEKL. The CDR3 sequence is CASSQESTGGNSPLHF. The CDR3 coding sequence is TGCGCCAGCAGCCAAGAATCCACAGGGGGAAATTCACCCCTCCACTTT.